This T cell receptor (beta chain) stems from a study of cytotoxic CD8 clonotypes in ibrutinib-treated CLL. General study findings and limits: Progressing and sustained-remission patients had different sampling times.

Some clones are missing from TCRdb's copy, which holds only in-frame ones; the method was immunoSEQ multiplex PCR. Found here are under 200,000 clones, under 85% of them singletons; the top ten hold over 4.5%. Points on this clone: Antigen specificity is unknown. An end of the junction does not agree with germline; a read error may underlie this.

The CDR3 is 11 amino acids. The germline CDR1 and CDR2 sequences are SGDLS and YYNGEE. The sequence was obtained from a human donor with chronic lymphocytic leukemia. The V and J genes are TRBV9 and TRBJ1-2; a weak D match, TRBD1 (6 bases). Sequenced here: PBMCs, sampled after 24 months of ibrutinib treatment. DNA of the CDR3: TGTGCCAGCAGCGCCACCAGGGGCTGCACCTTC. It is translated as CASSATRGCTF.